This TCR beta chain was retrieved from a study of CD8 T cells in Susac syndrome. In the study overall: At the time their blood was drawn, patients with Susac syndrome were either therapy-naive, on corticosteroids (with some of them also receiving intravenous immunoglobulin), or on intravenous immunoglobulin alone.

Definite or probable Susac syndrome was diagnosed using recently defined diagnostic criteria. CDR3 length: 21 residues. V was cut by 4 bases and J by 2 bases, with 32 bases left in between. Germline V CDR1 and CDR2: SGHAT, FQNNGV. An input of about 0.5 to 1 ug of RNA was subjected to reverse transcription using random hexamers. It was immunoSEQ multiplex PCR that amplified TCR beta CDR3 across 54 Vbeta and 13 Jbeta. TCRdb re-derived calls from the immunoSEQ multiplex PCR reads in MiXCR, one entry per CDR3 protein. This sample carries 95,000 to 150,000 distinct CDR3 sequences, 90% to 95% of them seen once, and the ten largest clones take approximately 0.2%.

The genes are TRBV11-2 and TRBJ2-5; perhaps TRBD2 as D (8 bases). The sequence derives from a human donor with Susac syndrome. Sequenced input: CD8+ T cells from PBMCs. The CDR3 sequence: CASSYRGGGVITSGNQETQYF. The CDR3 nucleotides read TGTGCCAGCAGCTACCGCGGAGGGGGCGTGATAACTAGCGGAAATCAAGAGACCCAGTACTTC.